This T cell receptor beta chain comes out of a study of cytomegalovirus exposure and HLA in healthy donors. Study observations and caveats: For presence/absence analyses, sequencing depth was assumed to be roughly uniform across donors.

The V and J ends lost 7 bases and 8 bases, in that order; junction bases with no gene match: 7. The CDR3 has 12 residues. CDR1 is MNHNS, CDR2 SASEGT, per germline. Use of 60 Vbeta and 13 Jbeta primers characterized the PCR. Assay: immunoSEQ multiplex PCR; the TCRdb copy retains only in-frame clones and omits some. The sample consists of about 76,000 clones, over 60% of them appearing once. Details on this clone: The target antigen is unknown.

The receptor's source is a woman aged 40 to 50 in good health and CMV-seropositive. V is TRBV6-1 and J is TRBJ1-2; the match to TRBD1 covers 7 bases. Sequenced sample: PBMCs. CDR3: CASKPGQRGYTF. As DNA, the CDR3 is TGTGCCAGCAAGCCGGGACAGAGAGGCTACACCTTC.